The clone carrying this TCR beta chain was observed at least ten times. This sample was taken from a study of Graves' ophthalmopathy and Graves' hyperthyroidism. Clinicians diagnosed using symptoms, serum thyroxine, TRAb, thyroid ultrasound and orbital computed tomography. The PBMC fraction was derived from about 10 ml of fresh peripheral blood. The study amplified TCR beta CDR3 regions using RNA transcripts. Scientists carried out first-round RT-PCR using HTBI primers and then a second-round multiplex PCR. MiXCR, applied by TCRdb to the multiplex PCR reads, yields one record per CDR3 protein. Among roughly 230,000 distinct CDR3 sequences, roughly a fifth were seen once, and the ten largest hold 43%. V was cut by 7 bases and J by 2 bases, with 11 bases left in between. CDR3 length: 13 residues. Germline V lookup: CDR1 LNHDA, CDR2 SQIVND (reference sequence).

The sequence came from a woman in her forties or fifties with Graves' ophthalmopathy. The material sequenced was peripheral blood. The rearrangement links TRBV19 to TRBJ1-2, with D possibly matching TRBD1 (5 bases). The CDR3 nucleotides read TGTGCCAGTATCATGACAGACAACTATGGCTACACCTTC. Residues: CASIMTDNYGYTF.